A single sample is the source of the 17 T cell receptor beta chains below, sequenced in a study of T cell responses to AZD1222 COVID-19 vaccine (dated by TCRdb to 2020 to 2023). Library construction relied on the immunoSEQ multiplex PCR assay. This is the immuneACCESS table as TCRdb keeps it, with only in-frame sequences that have V and J called. A part of the clones is gone; compared with another copy, unresolved V genes explain less than half, and the rest is unexplained. The sample contains about 55,000 clones, around nine tenths of them found a single time. Clones ranked in the top ten supply around 3.9% of the sample. The time point label corresponds to: baseline before first vaccination. The input for sequencing was peripheral blood, taken on day 0 of AZD1222 vaccination. The receptors were gathered from an adult in good health.

This clone was found a few times. The chain recombines TRBV7-2 with TRBJ2-2; tentatively, D is TRBD2 (6 bases). Deletions cut 1 base from V and 0 bases from J, with 9 bases between. CDR3 length: 16 residues. CDR1 and CDR2 from the germline V gene are SGHTA and FQGNSA. The CDR3 spells CASSLEGTSNTGELFF. DNA of the CDR3: TGTGCCAGCAGCTTAGAAGGGACTTCGAACACCGGGGAGCTGTTTTTT.

The chain carries TRBV28 and TRBJ2-1; D ambiguous. Germline lookup yields CDR1 MDHEN and CDR2 SYDVKM. The V and J ends lost 2 bases and 4 bases respectively, with 21 bases between them. The CDR3 has 18 residues. As DNA, the CDR3 is TGTGCCAGCAGTTTAATTCCCTCCCCATTGGCCGCATACAATGAGCAGTTCTTC. Translating it yields CASSLIPSPLAAYNEQFF.

This rearrangement joins TRBV28 to TRBJ1-1; no clear D. The CDR3 covers 14 residues. Germline assignment: CDR1 MDHEN and CDR2 SYDVKM. The V gene lost 3 bases and the J gene lost 3 bases, with 11 bases spanning the gap. CDR3 loop: CASSFRVRDTEAFF. DNA of the CDR3: TGTGCCAGCAGTTTTAGGGTTCGGGACACTGAAGCTTTCTTT.

This rearrangement joins TRBV18 to TRBJ2-7; TRBD1 aligns across 10 bases. Trimming at V came to 3 bases and at J to 0 bases, leaving 5 bases not matched to a gene. The CDR3 consists of 16 residues. CDR1 is KGHSH, CDR2 LQKENI, per germline. The CDR3 is CASSPPGQGSSYEQYF. CDR3 sequence (DNA): TGTGCCAGCTCACCGCCGGGACAGGGGAGCTCCTACGAGCAGTACTTC. Using reference TRBV18 and TRBJ2-7 for the parts outside the CDR3, the full variable domain is NAGVMQNPRHLVRRRGQEARLRCSPMKGHSHVYWYRQLPEEGLKFMVYLQKENIIDESGMPKERFSAEFPKEGPSILRIQQVVRGDSAAYFCASSPPGQGSSYEQYFGPGTRLTVT.

The chain recombines TRBV19 with TRBJ2-1; D call uncertain. The germline V and J ends were trimmed by 6 bases and 10 bases, with 10 bases remaining between them. Per germline, CDR1 LNHDA and CDR2 SQIVND (reference sequence). This CDR3 has 11 residues. This CDR3 is CASSLLGEQFF. Here the CDR3 DNA reads TGTGCCAGTAGCCTTCTCGGGGAGCAGTTCTTC.

The CDR3: CASSLGPLLSGNTIYF. CDR3 nucleotide sequence: TGTGCCAGCAGCCTCGGTCCCCTCCTCTCTGGAAACACCATATATTTT. The chain couples TRBV11-2 to TRBJ1-3; D not certain. Trimming took 5 bases from V and 0 from J, leaving 14 bases between them. The germline V gene encodes CDR1 SGHAT and CDR2 FQNNGV. The CDR3 is 16 amino acids.

The CDR3 DNA reads TGTGCCAGCAGGAGGGGGACAGGGACCTATAATTCACCCCTCCACTTT. Its translation: CASRRGTGTYNSPLHF. V and J are TRBV3-1 (or the pseudogene TRBV3-2) and TRBJ1-6; 9 nucleotides line up with TRBD1. CDR1 and CDR2 (germline): LGHDT, YNNKEL (reference sequence). The CDR3 length is 16 residues. V trimming: 6 bases; J trimming: 2 bases; junction bases outside the gene matches: 5.

As for this clone: Other nucleotide sequences in the sample specify the same CDR3. The rearrangement uses TRBV20-1 and TRBJ2-1; D is unclear. The CDR3 is 11 residues long. The germline V gene encodes CDR1 DFQATT and CDR2 SNEGSKA (reference sequence). V lost 3 bases to trimming and J lost 3 bases, with 3 bases between them. In DNA, the CDR3 is TGCAGTGCTAGTTTCTACAATGAGCAGTTCTTC. Encoded protein: CSASFYNEQFF.

V is TRBV7-9 and J is TRBJ2-6; TRBD1 is a possible D gene (5 bases). Trimming took 2 bases from V and 0 from J, leaving 5 bases between them. This CDR3 spans 15 amino acids. Germline CDR1 is SEHNR and CDR2 is FQNEAQ (reference sequence). CDR3 in DNA: TGTGCCAGCAGCTTAAGGGGCTCTGGGGCCAACGTCCTGACTTTC. Amino acids: CASSLRGSGANVLTF. Combining the CDR3 with reference TRBV7-9 and TRBJ2-6 gives the whole variable domain DTGVSQNPRHKITKRGQNVTFRCDPISEHNRLYWYRQTLGQGPEFLTYFQNEAQLEKSRLLSDRFSAERPKGSFSTLEIQRTEQGDSAMYLCASSLRGSGANVLTFGAGSRLTVL.

This clone was recorded once. This rearrangement joins TRBV3-1 (or the pseudogene TRBV3-2) to TRBJ2-7; D may match TRBD1 or TRBD2 (6 bases each). The CDR3 contains 15 residues. Germline V lookup: CDR1 LGHDT, CDR2 YNNKEL (reference sequence). Trimming took off 1 base at V and 2 bases at J, with 12 bases between the two ends. The CDR3 loop is CASSQAGGSPYEQYF. The CDR3 nucleotides are TGTGCCAGCAGCCAAGCCGGGGGCTCTCCCTACGAGCAGTACTTC.

The chain is built from TRBV5-1 and TRBJ2-5, with a weak D call TRBD1 (5 bases). The CDR3 consists of 14 residues. Trimming took 2 bases from V and 4 from J, leaving 12 bases between them. CDR1 and CDR2 (germline): SGHRS, YFSETQ. The CDR3 region is CASSFNSGPETQYF. The DNA for the CDR3 is TGCGCCAGCAGCTTCAATTCAGGGCCAGAGACCCAGTACTTC.

CDR3 in DNA: TGTGCCAGCAGCGCCCCGGGGAGGGGGGCTAATGAAAAACTGTTTTTT. Its protein is CASSAPGRGANEKLFF. The chain links TRBV7-9 to TRBJ1-4; a weak D match, TRBD1 (6 bases). V was pared by 5 bases and J by 3 bases, with 16 bases between. This CDR3 spans 16 amino acids. Germline lookup yields CDR1 SEHNR and CDR2 FQNEAQ (reference sequence).

The chain is built from TRBV10-3 and TRBJ1-2; D not certain. Trimming shortened V by 0 bases and J by 6 bases, and 11 bases separated the two germline ends. Germline assignment: CDR1 ENHRY and CDR2 SYGVKD. The CDR3 has 14 amino acids. The chain's CDR3 is CAISESGVGDGYTF. The CDR3 nucleotides are TGTGCCATCAGTGAGTCCGGGGTTGGGGATGGCTACACCTTC.

The V call is TRBV6-1, the J call TRBJ1-1, with 9 bases matching TRBD1. This CDR3 has 15 amino acids. With V trimmed by 2 bases and J by 7 bases, 8 bases remained unmatched. Germline V gene lookup returns CDR1 MNHNS and CDR2 SASEGT. Here the CDR3 reads CASSEFGQGRDEAFF. CDR3 DNA sequence: TGTGCCAGCAGTGAATTTGGACAGGGGCGGGATGAAGCTTTCTTT.

The rearrangement uses TRBV9 and TRBJ1-4, with 8 bases matching TRBD1. The ends lost 3 bases at V and 8 bases at J; junction bases unmatched: 9. The CDR3 totals 15 residues. Per the germline V gene, CDR1 is SGDLS and CDR2 is YYNGEE. The CDR3 region is CASSDLTGAGEKLFF. CDR3 in DNA: TGTGCCAGCAGCGATCTGACAGGGGCTGGGGAAAAACTGTTTTTT.

The chain links TRBV4-2 to TRBJ2-2; no reliable D call. Germline CDR1 is LGHNA and CDR2 is YNFKEQ. The V end was cut by 1 base, the J end by 5 bases, with 14 bases between. This CDR3 is built from 16 residues. The CDR3 DNA sequence: TGTGCCAGCAGCCAAGTCCTCGTAAGTGGGACCGGGGAGCTGTTTTTT. Its protein is CASSQVLVSGTGELFF.

The chain is built from TRBV27 and TRBJ1-5; 9 bases align to TRBD1. The CDR3 consists of 15 residues. V lost 7 bases to trimming and J lost 4 bases; unmatched junction nucleotides: 8. Germline-derived CDR1 and CDR2 are MNHEY and SMNVEV (reference sequence). The CDR3 protein is CASKPGQGRNQPQHF. Written as DNA, the CDR3 is TGTGCCAGCAAGCCGGGACAGGGAAGGAATCAGCCCCAGCATTTT.